This TCR beta chain is from a study of cytomegalovirus exposure and HLA in healthy donors. V was clipped by 4 bases and J by 6 bases; unmatched bases: 13. Germline V gene lookup returns CDR1 SGHRS and CDR2 YFSETQ. CDR3 size: 17 residues. Both 60 Vbeta primers and 13 Jbeta primers went into the PCR. Using immunoSEQ multiplex PCR, the repertoire was profiled, and TCRdb retains in-frame clones only, with some absent. The table includes 90,000 to 140,000 clones, about 80% detected once. What was sequenced was PBMCs. The rearrangement joins TRBV5-1 to TRBJ1-4, with TRBD1 identical over 9 bases. This receptor was obtained from a man under 40 in good health and CMV-seronegative. CDR3 in amino acids: CASSPGRGQGIDEKLFF. Written as DNA, the CDR3 is TGCGCCAGCAGCCCGGGGAGGGGACAGGGTATCGATGAAAAACTGTTTTTT.